The clone carrying this TCR beta chain appeared many times. The CDR3 has 11 amino acids. Trimming took 11 bases from V and 6 from J, leaving 12 bases between them. CDR1 is SEHNR, CDR2 FQNEAQ, per germline (reference sequence). Arm-PCR of CDR3 regions and iRepertoire HTBI primers were the basis on which TCR beta libraries were built. TCRdb reprocessed the multiplex PCR reads via MiXCR and lists one record per CDR3 protein. The profile shows 450,000 to 600,000 distinct CDR3 sequences, 16% of them singletons. The time point is: newly diagnosed GD, antithyroid drugs for less than 3 months. Extracted PBMC RNA gave rise to the TCR library. The data were obtained in a study of regulatory T cells in long-lasting Graves disease. These data are also associated with another study on T cells in Graves' hyperthyroidism and ophthalmopathy. That investigation notes: Among clonotypes expanded in thyroid above 0.001, most were also found in blood.

The sequencing used peripheral blood mononuclear cells (PBMCs), collected at new diagnosis, from a patient treated with antithyroid drugs. This TCR derives from a man aged 35 to 55 with Graves disease. The V call is TRBV7-9, the J call TRBJ2-3, with a possible D match to TRBD1 (6 bases). CDR3 coding DNA: TGTGCCGTCCTCAGGGGTGATACGCAGTATTTT. Residues: CAVLRGDTQYF.